The clone carrying this TCR beta chain was seen repeatedly, ten times or more. As yet, its antigen is unknown. These data come from a study of T-cell reconstitution after alpha-beta-depleted transplantation in children. Findings and caveats of the study: Expanded graft clones, several hundred of them, were reportedly the source of alpha-beta T cells about two months after transplant. High day-60 TCRbeta diversity in some patients came from surviving recipient T cells and thymic progenitors. Once a year had passed after transplant, T-cell counts and diversity came mostly from newly produced T cells.

Preparation of the TCRbeta library used unique molecular identifiers. TCRdb re-analysed the PCR reads in MiXCR, keeping a single row per CDR3 protein. The data hold hundreds of thousands of distinct CDR3 sequences, with around 12% observed a single time. The length of the CDR3 is 15 residues. V was trimmed by 2 bases and J by 1 base, leaving 11 bases between them. The germline V gene has CDR1 SEHNR and CDR2 FQNEAQ (reference sequence). This material consisted of PBMCs, taken before TCRalphabeta/CD19-depleted stem cell transplant. J is TRBJ1-1 and V is TRBV7-9; the D is unclear. This clonotype originated in a girl aged 2 to 9 with congenital amegakaryocytic thrombocytopenia, due to receive a stem cell transplant. CDR3 in amino acids: CASSLFVGRNTEAFF. CDR3 in DNA: TGTGCCAGCAGCTTATTTGTCGGTAGGAACACTGAAGCTTTCTTT.